A single sample gave rise to the 16 T cell receptor beta chains below, sequenced in a study of CD8 T cells in ankylosing spondylitis. Via MiXCR, TCRdb re-called the 5' RACE reads, giving one row per CDR3 protein. The data contain 250,000 to 350,000 distinct CDR3 sequences, 20% of them seen just once; the ten biggest clones take up around 7.8%. The material sequenced was blood, either unsorted or a sorted T cell fraction (not recorded which). Every receptor here comes from a male donor with ankylosing spondylitis or in good health (not recorded which).

This clonotype was recorded many times. J is TRBJ2-2 and V is TRBV29-1; TRBD1 agrees at 7 bases. Per the germline V gene, CDR1 is SQVTM and CDR2 is ANQGSEA. This CDR3 has 14 amino acids. Trimming at V came to 5 bases and at J to 4 bases, leaving 7 bases not matched to a gene. The CDR3 DNA follows: TGCAGCGTTCGACAGGGTCCCGGCACCGGGGAGCTGTTTTTT. Amino acid sequence: CSVRQGPGTGELFF.

In its sample, this clonotype ranks as large (0.1 to 1%). V is TRBV11-3 and J is TRBJ1-6; D may be TRBD1 (5 bases). CDR1 SGHNT and CDR2 YENEEA come from the germline V gene. This CDR3 comprises 18 residues. The germline V and J ends were trimmed by 5 bases and 0 bases, with 17 bases remaining between them. The CDR3: CASSMGPLGYSYNSPLHF. The CDR3 DNA reads TGTGCCAGCAGCATGGGACCGCTCGGCTACTCCTATAATTCACCCCTCCACTTT.

J is TRBJ2-1 and V is TRBV12-3 or TRBV12-4, with 13 bases matching TRBD2. CDR3 size: 16 residues. J lost 3 bases, V lost 5 bases, and 4 bases had no gene match. The DNA for the CDR3 is TGTGCCAGCAGTCCCGGGACTAGCGGGGACTACAATGAGCAGTTCTTC. It codes for CASSPGTSGDYNEQFF.

There are a few counts of this clonotype. The gene calls are TRBV5-1 and TRBJ1-6, with 7 bases aligning to TRBD1. V lost 0 bases and J lost 8; bases outside the gene matches: 5. CDR3 length equals 15 residues. Germline lookup yields CDR1 SGHRS and CDR2 YFSETQ. The CDR3 DNA follows: TGCGCCAGCAGCTTGGGACAGGGAAGTCATTCACCCCTCCACTTT. Translating it yields CASSLGQGSHSPLHF.

The rearrangement uses TRBV19 and TRBJ2-1; D gene ambiguous. Per the germline V gene, CDR1 is LNHDA and CDR2 is SQIVND (reference sequence). This CDR3 contains 15 residues. V lost 6 bases and J lost 0, with 12 bases in between. The CDR3 nucleotides read TGTGCCAGTAGGGATTGGCGGAGCTCCTACAATGAGCAGTTCTTC. As protein: CASRDWRSSYNEQFF.

The chain has TRBV2 and TRBJ2-3; no definite D call. This CDR3 is 16 amino acids long. Germline CDR1 reads SNHLY; CDR2 reads FYNNEI. V lost 3 bases and J lost 0, with 13 bases in between. The CDR3 nucleotides are TGTGCCAGCAGTGATGCTTCGATTGGAAGCACAGATACGCAGTATTTT. Translated, it gives CASSDASIGSTDTQYF.

This clonotype was found a few times. This rearrangement joins TRBV7-6 to TRBJ2-2; D remains ambiguous. Germline CDR1 is SGHVS and CDR2 is FNYEAQ. The CDR3 length is 15 residues. V lost 1 base to trimming and J lost 5 bases, with 11 bases between them. CDR3 loop: CASSLDGLKTGELFF. CDR3 bases: TGTGCCAGCAGCTTAGACGGCTTAAAGACCGGGGAGCTGTTTTTT.

This clonotype was detected ten times or more. CDR3 residues: CASSLEGTTGELFF. CDR3 DNA sequence: TGCGCCAGCAGCTTGGAAGGGACCACCGGGGAGCTGTTTTTT. The chain carries TRBV5-1 and TRBJ2-2; D possibly matches TRBD1 or TRBD2 (5 bases each). This CDR3 comprises 14 residues. The V gene lost 0 bases and the J gene lost 4 bases, with 7 bases spanning the gap. CDR1 and CDR2 from the germline V gene are SGHRS and YFSETQ.

The rearrangement uses TRBV7-2 and TRBJ2-5, with D possibly being TRBD2 (6 bases). V shed 3 bases and J shed 4 bases, with 9 bases lying between them. The CDR3 has 13 residues. The germline V gene has CDR1 SGHTA and CDR2 FQGNSA. This CDR3 reads CASSFRLGETQYF. The CDR3 region has the DNA TGTGCCAGCAGCTTTCGACTAGGAGAGACCCAGTACTTC.

This clonotype occurred a few times. The V call is TRBV7-8, the J call TRBJ2-7, with a weak D call TRBD1 (6 bases). The CDR3 contains 15 residues. Trimming took 0 bases from V and 2 from J, leaving 11 bases between them. Per the germline V gene, CDR1 is SGHVS and CDR2 is FQNEAQ. The CDR3 DNA sequence: TGTGCCAGCAGCTTAGCCGCTGGGACAACCTACGAGCAGTACGTC. Its protein is CASSLAAGTTYEQYV.

The J gene is TRBJ2-5, the V gene TRBV29-1; D is possibly TRBD1 or TRBD2 (5 bases each). The CDR3 loop spans 13 amino acids. The V and J ends lost 2 bases and 3 bases respectively, with 10 bases between them. Per germline, CDR1 SQVTM and CDR2 ANQGSEA. CDR3: CSVELLGEETQYF. For the CDR3, the DNA is TGCAGCGTTGAATTACTAGGGGAAGAGACCCAGTACTTC.

The CDR3 region is CASSPGPTGTQYF. The CDR3 DNA reads TGTGCCAGCAGCCCGGGCCCAACGGGGACCCAGTACTTC. The chain is built from TRBV7-3 and TRBJ2-5, with D hard to call. Trimming stripped 5 bases from V and 7 bases from J, with 14 bases between. Germline values: CDR1 SGHTA, CDR2 FQGTGA. This CDR3 contains 13 residues.

The table lists this clonotype with a few counts. The CDR3 region has the DNA TGTGCCAGCAGTCTGCAGGGCGGAGGCACTGAAGCTTTCTTT. This gives the protein CASSLQGGGTEAFF. This chain links TRBV6-2 or TRBV6-3 with TRBJ1-1; D may be TRBD1 (5 bases). V lost 5 bases to trimming and J lost 4 bases, with 14 bases between them. This CDR3 comprises 14 residues. Germline assignment: CDR1 MNHEY and CDR2 SVGEGT.

This clonotype was found a few times. V is TRBV5-1 and J is TRBJ1-2; possible D gene TRBD1, 5 bases. Germline V CDR1 and CDR2: SGHRS, YFSETQ. Trimming stripped 4 bases from V and 4 bases from J, with 17 bases between. The CDR3 sequence is 15 residues long. The CDR3 region has the DNA TGCGCCAGCAGCGGCGCGGGACCAAACACCTATGGCTACACCTTC. It translates to CASSGAGPNTYGYTF.

This clonotype has only a few counts. This rearrangement joins TRBV6-1 to TRBJ2-1; 8 bases are a match to TRBD1. The CDR3 runs 16 residues. Germline CDR1 and CDR2: MNHNS and SASEGT. V shed 5 bases and J 4 bases; nucleotides not matched to a gene: 10. CDR3 in DNA: TGTGCCAGCAGTACAGGGGGACCGGAGGGGTACAATGAGCAGTTCTTC. This gives the protein CASSTGGPEGYNEQFF.

This clonotype was seen a handful of times. The chain links TRBV20-1 to TRBJ2-1; TRBD2 matches 14 bases. CDR3 size: 15 residues. The V segment lost 5 bases and the J segment 2 bases; nucleotides outside the gene matches: 2. Germline V lookup: CDR1 DFQATT, CDR2 SNEGSKA (reference sequence). The CDR3 coding sequence is TGCAGTGCTCGACTAGCGGGGGGGACCTACAATGAGCAGTTCTTC. Its translation is CSARLAGGTYNEQFF.